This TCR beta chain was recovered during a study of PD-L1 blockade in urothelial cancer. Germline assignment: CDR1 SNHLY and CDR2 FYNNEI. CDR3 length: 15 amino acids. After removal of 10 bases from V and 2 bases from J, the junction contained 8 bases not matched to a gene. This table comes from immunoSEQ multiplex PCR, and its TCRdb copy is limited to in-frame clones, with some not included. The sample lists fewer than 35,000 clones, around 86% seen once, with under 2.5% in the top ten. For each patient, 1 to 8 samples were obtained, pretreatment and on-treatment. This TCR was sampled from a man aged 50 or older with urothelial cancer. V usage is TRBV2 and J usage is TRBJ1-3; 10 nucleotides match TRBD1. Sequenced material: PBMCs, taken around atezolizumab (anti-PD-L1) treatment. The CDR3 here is CATTEGTGAGNTIYF. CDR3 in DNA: TGTGCCACCACGGAAGGGACAGGGGCTGGAAACACCATATATTTT.